This T cell receptor beta chain was sequenced for a study of neurological immune-mediated disorders. Looking at the study overall: Of the 35 or so patients who had multiple sclerosis, some 30 had the relapsing-remitting form and 3 had the secondary progressive form.

General observations from the study: The absence of any CDR3 amino acid sequence shared by expanded clones across subjects suggests that repertoires were private in all groups. Multiple sclerosis patients had less TCR clonal expansion than even healthy controls, unlike HTLV-1-associated myelopathy.

A total of 2 million PBMCs stored at -80 degrees C provided the unsorted libraries. TCRdb fed the 5' RACE reads into MiXCR, producing one record per CDR3 protein. The table has almost 85,000 distinct CDR3 sequences, around 2.6% seen once; the top ten hold 0.9% to 1.4%. This clonotype was seen at least ten times. Antigen specificity is unknown. The CDR3 has 13 residues. Germline CDR1 is SGHVS and CDR2 is FNYEAQ. V dropped 5 bases and J dropped 5 bases, with 12 bases sitting between them. The V gene is TRBV7-6, the J gene TRBJ2-5; unclear D gene. The specimen sequenced was PBMCs. This receptor was obtained from a woman younger than 45 with multiple sclerosis. The CDR3 is CASSGTQGETQYF. The CDR3 coding sequence is TGTGCCAGCAGCGGCACTCAAGGCGAGACCCAGTACTTC. The full variable domain, in which reference TRBV7-6 and TRBJ2-5 provide the parts outside the CDR3, is GAGVSQSPRYKVTKRGQDVALRCDPISGHVSLYWYRQALGQGPEFLTYFNYEAQQDKSGLPNDRFSAERPEGSISTLTIQRTEQRDSAMYRCASSGTQGETQYFGPGTRLLVL.